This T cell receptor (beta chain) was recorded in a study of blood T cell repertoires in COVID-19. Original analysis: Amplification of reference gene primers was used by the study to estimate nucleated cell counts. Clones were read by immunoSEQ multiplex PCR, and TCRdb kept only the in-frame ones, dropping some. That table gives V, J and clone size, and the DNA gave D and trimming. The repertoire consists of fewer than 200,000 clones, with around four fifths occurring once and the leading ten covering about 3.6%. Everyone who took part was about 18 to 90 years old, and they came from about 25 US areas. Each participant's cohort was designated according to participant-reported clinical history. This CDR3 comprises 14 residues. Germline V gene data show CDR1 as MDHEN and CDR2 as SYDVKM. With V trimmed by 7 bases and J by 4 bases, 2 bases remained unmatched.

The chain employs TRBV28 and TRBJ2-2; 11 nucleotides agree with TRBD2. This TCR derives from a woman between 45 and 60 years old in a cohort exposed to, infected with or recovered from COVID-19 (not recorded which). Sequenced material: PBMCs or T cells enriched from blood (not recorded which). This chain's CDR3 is CASNSGRATGELFF. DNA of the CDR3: TGTGCCAGCAATAGCGGGAGGGCCACCGGGGAGCTGTTTTTT.